The T cell receptor (beta chain) under discussion was sequenced for a study of T-cell reconstitution after alpha-beta-depleted transplantation in children. Study-wide results and limits: In patients about two months after transplant, alpha-beta T cells reportedly arose from several hundred expanded graft clones.

The TCRbeta library incorporated unique molecular identifiers. TCRdb reprocessed the PCR reads via MiXCR and lists one record per CDR3 protein. The sample has fewer than 20,000 distinct CDR3 sequences; roughly 5.6% are singletons. About this clonotype itself: Its antigen remains unknown. The junction departs from the called germline gene at one end, perhaps through a read error.

CDR1 is SGHKS, CDR2 YYEKEE, per germline (reference sequence). CDR3 length: 15 residues. The gene calls are TRBV5-5 and TRBJ2-6; D unresolved. Sequencing was performed on PBMCs, taken before TCRalphabeta/CD19-depleted stem cell transplant. The clonotype originates from a boy aged 10-17 years with acute lymphoblastic leukemia, due to receive a stem cell transplant. The CDR3 bases are TGTGCCAGCAGCCCCGGGCGCTCTTGGGCCAACGTCCTGACTTTC. It specifies CASSPGRSWANVLTF.